By sample fraction, the clone carrying this TCR beta chain is large (0.1 to 1%). Sorting of live CD3+CD8+TCRalphabeta+ cells by PD-1 and/or TIGIT gave four subsets. This CDR3 has 16 amino acids. Germline V CDR1 and CDR2: LGHNT, FRNRAP. Unmatched junction bases numbered 9, after V lost 6 bases and J lost 4 bases. Using roughly 16 ng of total RNA, TCR libraries were made with the QIAseq Immune Repertoire TCR panel. TCRdb ran MiXCR on the reads and lists one entry per CDR3 protein. The sample lists roughly 650 distinct CDR3 sequences; approximately 9.1% were seen once. This entry belongs to a study of circulating CD8 cells and anti-PD-1 response in melanoma. At the level of the study: About 50% of the 13 melanoma patients received first-line anti-PD-1 therapy.

Source: CD8+ T cells from PBMCs, taken at baseline or after one month of anti-PD-1 therapy (not recorded which). The chain has TRBV12-5 and TRBJ2-1; TRBD2 aligns across 10 bases. The sequence came from a human donor with melanoma. The CDR3 loop is CASGPEGLARYNEQFF. The CDR3 bases are TGTGCTAGTGGGCCAGAGGGACTAGCGCGGTACAATGAGCAGTTCTTC.